This T cell receptor beta chain stems from a study of T cell responses to AZD1222 COVID-19 vaccine. There are a few counts of this clone. Its specificity is not known. Profiling relied on immunoSEQ multiplex PCR, and the TCRdb table lists in-frame clones only, not all of them. The sample holds more than 90,000 clones, around 84% seen once. The study's findings and limits: Among the donors, most were white British and more were female, and clonal diversity was possibly underestimated.

Germline values: CDR1 SGHRS, CDR2 YFSETQ. V was trimmed by 4 bases and J by 4 bases, leaving 17 bases between them. This CDR3 region has 16 residues. The sequence derives from an adult who received the AZD1222 COVID-19 vaccine. This material consisted of peripheral blood, taken 28 days after the second AZD1222 dose. The chain employs TRBV5-1 and TRBJ2-2, with D unclear. The DNA for the CDR3 is TGCGCCAGCAGCATGTTAGACACCGTGGGCACCGGGGAGCTGTTTTTT. Translation: CASSMLDTVGTGELFF.